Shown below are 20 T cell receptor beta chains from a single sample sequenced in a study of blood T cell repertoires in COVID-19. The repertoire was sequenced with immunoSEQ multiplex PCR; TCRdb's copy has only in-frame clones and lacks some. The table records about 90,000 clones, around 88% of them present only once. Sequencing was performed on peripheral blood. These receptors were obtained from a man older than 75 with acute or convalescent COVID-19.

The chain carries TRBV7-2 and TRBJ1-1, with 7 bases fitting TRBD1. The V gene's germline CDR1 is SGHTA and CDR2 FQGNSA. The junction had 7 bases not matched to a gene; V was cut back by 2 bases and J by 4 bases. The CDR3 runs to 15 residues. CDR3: CASSLQTGVRTEAFF. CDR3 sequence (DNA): TGTGCCAGCAGCTTACAAACAGGGGTGCGCACTGAAGCTTTCTTT. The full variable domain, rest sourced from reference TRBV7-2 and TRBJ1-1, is GAGVSQSPSNKVTEKGKDVELRCDPISGHTALYWYRQSLGQGLEFLIYFQGNSAPDKSGLPSDRFSAERTGGSVSTLTIQRTQQEDSAVYLCASSLQTGVRTEAFFGQGTRLTVV.

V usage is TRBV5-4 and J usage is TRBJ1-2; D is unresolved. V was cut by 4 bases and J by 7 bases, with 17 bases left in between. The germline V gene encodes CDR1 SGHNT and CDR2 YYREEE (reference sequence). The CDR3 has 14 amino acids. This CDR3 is CASSDGPGEFGYTF. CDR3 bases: TGTGCCAGCAGCGACGGCCCCGGAGAGTTTGGCTACACCTTC.

CDR3 amino acids: CASSQDAPSGRVYNEQFF. The DNA of the CDR3 is TGCGCCAGCAGCCAAGATGCCCCTAGCGGGAGGGTGTACAATGAGCAGTTCTTC. This chain uses TRBV4-3 with TRBJ2-1, with 12 bases lining up with TRBD2. CDR1 LGHNA and CDR2 YSLEER come from the germline V gene. V lost 0 bases to trimming and J lost 4 bases; unmatched junction nucleotides: 7. The CDR3 has 18 amino acids.

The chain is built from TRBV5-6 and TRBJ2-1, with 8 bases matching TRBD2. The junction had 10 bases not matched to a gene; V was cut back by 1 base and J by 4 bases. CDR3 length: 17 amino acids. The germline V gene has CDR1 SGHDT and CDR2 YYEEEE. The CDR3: CASSLRREGLLYNEQFF. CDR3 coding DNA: TGTGCCAGCAGCTTGAGACGGGAGGGCCTCTTGTACAATGAGCAGTTCTTC. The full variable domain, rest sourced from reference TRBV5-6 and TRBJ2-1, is DAGVTQSPTHLIKTRGQQVTLRCSPKSGHDTVSWYQQALGQGPQFIFQYYEEEERQRGNFPDRFSGHQFPNYSSELNVNALLLGDSALYLCASSLRREGLLYNEQFFGPGTRLTVL.

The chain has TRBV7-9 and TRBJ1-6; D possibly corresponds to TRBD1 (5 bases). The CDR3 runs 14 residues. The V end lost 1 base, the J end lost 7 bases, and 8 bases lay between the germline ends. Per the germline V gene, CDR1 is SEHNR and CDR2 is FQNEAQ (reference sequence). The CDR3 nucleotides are TGTGCCAGCAGCTTAGGGGGCAGGAATTCACCCCTCCACTTT. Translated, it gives CASSLGGRNSPLHF.

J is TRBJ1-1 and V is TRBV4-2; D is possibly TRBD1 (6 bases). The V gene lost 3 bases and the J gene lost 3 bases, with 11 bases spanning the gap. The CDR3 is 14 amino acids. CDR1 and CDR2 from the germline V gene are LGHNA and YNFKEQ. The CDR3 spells CASSQSRGYTEAFF. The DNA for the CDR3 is TGTGCCAGCAGCCAGAGCAGGGGATACACTGAAGCTTTCTTT.

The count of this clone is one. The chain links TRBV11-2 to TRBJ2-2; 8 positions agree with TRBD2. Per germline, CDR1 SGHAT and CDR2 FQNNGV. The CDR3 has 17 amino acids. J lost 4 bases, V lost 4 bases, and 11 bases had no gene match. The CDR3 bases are TGTGCCAGCAGCTCCCTTATCGGGACTAGACGCACCGGGGAGCTGTTTTTT. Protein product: CASSSLIGTRRTGELFF.

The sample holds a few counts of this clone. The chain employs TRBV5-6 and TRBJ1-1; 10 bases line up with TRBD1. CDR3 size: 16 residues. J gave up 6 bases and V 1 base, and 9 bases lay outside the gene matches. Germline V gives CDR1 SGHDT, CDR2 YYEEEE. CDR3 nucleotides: TGTGCCAGCAGCTTGATGGGACAGGGGACCGGGGCTGAAGCTTTCTTT. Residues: CASSLMGQGTGAEAFF.

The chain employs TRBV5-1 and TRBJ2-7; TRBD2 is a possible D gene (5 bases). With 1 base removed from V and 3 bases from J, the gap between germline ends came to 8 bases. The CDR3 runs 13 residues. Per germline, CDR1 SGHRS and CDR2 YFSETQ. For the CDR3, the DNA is TGCGCCAGCAGCTTGAGGACTTACTACGAGCAGTACTTC. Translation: CASSLRTYYEQYF.

The CDR3 DNA reads as TGTGCCAGCAGCAGCGGGACTAGCGGGTACAATGAGCAGTTCTTC. It encodes CASSSGTSGYNEQFF. The chain recombines TRBV7-3 with TRBJ2-1, with 12 positions matching TRBD2. Germline V gene data show CDR1 as SGHTA and CDR2 as FQGTGA. This CDR3 contains 15 residues. The J segment lost 4 bases and the V segment lost 5 bases, leaving 3 bases of the junction unmatched.

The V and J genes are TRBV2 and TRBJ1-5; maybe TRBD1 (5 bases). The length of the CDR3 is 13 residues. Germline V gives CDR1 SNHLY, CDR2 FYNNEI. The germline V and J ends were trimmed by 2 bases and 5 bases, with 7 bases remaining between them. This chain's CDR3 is CASSELGDQPQHF. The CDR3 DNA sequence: TGTGCCAGCAGTGAATTAGGGGATCAGCCCCAGCATTTT.

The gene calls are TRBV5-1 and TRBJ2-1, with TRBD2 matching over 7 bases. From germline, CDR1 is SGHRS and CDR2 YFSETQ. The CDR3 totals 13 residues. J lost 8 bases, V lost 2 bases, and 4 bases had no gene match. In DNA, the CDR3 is TGCGCCAGCAGCTTAAGACTAGCCGATGAGCAGTTCTTC. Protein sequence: CASSLRLADEQFF.

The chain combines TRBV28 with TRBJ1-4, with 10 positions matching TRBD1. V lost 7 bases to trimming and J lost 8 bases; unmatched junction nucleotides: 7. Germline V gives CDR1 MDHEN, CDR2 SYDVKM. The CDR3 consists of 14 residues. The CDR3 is CASTLMGQGEKLFF. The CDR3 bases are TGTGCCAGCACCCTAATGGGACAGGGGGAAAAACTGTTTTTT.

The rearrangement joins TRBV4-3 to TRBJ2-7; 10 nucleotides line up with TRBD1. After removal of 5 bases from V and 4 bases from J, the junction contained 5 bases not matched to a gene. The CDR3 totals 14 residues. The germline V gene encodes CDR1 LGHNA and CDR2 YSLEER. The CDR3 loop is CASSTRQGAYEQYF. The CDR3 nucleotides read TGCGCCAGCAGCACCCGACAGGGGGCGTACGAGCAGTACTTC.

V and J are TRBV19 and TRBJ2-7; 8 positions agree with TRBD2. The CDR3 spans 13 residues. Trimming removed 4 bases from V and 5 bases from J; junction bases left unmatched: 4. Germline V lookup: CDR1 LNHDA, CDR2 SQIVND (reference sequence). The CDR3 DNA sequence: TGTGCCAGTAGTAGACGGCGGGAGGACGAGCAGTACTTC. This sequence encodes CASSRRREDEQYF.

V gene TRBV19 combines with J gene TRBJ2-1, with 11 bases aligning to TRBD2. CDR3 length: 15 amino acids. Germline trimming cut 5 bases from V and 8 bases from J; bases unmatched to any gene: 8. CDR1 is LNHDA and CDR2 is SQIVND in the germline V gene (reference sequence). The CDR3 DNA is TGTGCCAGTAGTGTTATAGCGGGAGGGCCGCATGAGCAGTTCTTC. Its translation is CASSVIAGGPHEQFF.

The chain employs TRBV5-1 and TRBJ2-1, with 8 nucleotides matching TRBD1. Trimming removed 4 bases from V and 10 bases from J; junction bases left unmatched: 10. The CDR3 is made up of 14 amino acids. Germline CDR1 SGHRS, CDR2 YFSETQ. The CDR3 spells CASSKQTGDREQFF. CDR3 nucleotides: TGCGCCAGCAGCAAACAGACAGGGGACCGGGAGCAGTTCTTC.

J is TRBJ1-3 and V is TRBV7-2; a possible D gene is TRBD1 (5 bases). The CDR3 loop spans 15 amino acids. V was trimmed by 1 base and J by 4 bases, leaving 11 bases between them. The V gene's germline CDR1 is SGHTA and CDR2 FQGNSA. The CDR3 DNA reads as TGTGCCAGCAGCTTAGATGCAGGGCAAGGAAACACCATATATTTT. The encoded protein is CASSLDAGQGNTIYF.

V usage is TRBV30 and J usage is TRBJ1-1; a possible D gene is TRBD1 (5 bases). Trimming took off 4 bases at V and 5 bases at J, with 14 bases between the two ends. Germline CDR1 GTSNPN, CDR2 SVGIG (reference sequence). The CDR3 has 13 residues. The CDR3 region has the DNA TGTGCCTGGATCTTGGGGGGATGGACTGAAGCTTTCTTT. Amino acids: CAWILGGWTEAFF.

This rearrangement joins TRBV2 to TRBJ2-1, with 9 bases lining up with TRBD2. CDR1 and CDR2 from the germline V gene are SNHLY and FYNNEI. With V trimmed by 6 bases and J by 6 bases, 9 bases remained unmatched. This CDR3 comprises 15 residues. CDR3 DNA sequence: TGTGCCAGCAGCTCCAGGCGGGGGGGACTCAATGAGCAGTTCTTC. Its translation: CASSSRRGGLNEQFF.